The rows below give T cell receptor beta chains drawn from one sample of a study of beta chain features in type 1 diabetes. Sequenced by immunoSEQ multiplex PCR; TCRdb stores in-frame clones only, minus some. The sample lists 300,000 to 350,000 clones, 9.3% seen once, with 1% in the top ten. Sequenced sample: central memory CD4+ T cells from blood. Receptor source: a man aged 30 to 39 with type 1 diabetes. CDR3s include the opening cysteine and the closing phenylalanine or tryptophan. The D gene is left open where the match is weak. Size tells how often a clone was seen (once, few, many) or the class of an expanded clone, and some rows leave it out.

CDR3 DNA,CDR3 protein,D gene,V gene,clone size,J gene
TGTGCCAGCAGCCCCTTTCCTCCCGGGGAGCTGTTTTTT,CASSPFPPGELFF,NA,TRBV11-2,NA,TRBJ2-2
TGCAGCGGGAGACAGGGGCCTGATTACGAGCAGTACTTC,CSGRQGPDYEQYF,TRBD1,TRBV29-1,few,TRBJ2-7
TGTGCCAGCAGTTTATCAGGGTCCTCCTACGAGCAGTACTTC,CASSLSGSSYEQYF,NA,TRBV27,NA,TRBJ2-7
TGTGCCAGCAGACCCCCGGGACTGATCAATCAGCCCCAGCATTTT,CASRPPGLINQPQHF,NA,TRBV7-8,few,TRBJ1-5
TGTGCCAGCAGTGAAGCGAGTTACGCGGGACACCGCACAGATACGCAGTATTTT,CASSEASYAGHRTDTQYF,NA,TRBV6-1,few,TRBJ2-3
TGTGCCAGCAGCCCAGGGGGCGTTCGGCAAGAGACCCAGTACTTC,CASSPGGVRQETQYF,TRBD1,TRBV14,few,TRBJ2-5
TGTGCCAGCAGCGTCACAGGGGCGGGGGAGCAGTACTTC,CASSVTGAGEQYF,NA,TRBV9,few,TRBJ2-7
TGTGCCAGCAGTGAATTGGTACAGACCTATGGCTACACCTTC,CASSELVQTYGYTF,NA,TRBV25-1,few,TRBJ1-2
TGTGCCAGCAGACGGACAGGGGGCAATGAGCAGTTCTTC,CASRRTGGNEQFF,TRBD1,TRBV6-5,NA,TRBJ2-1
TGTGCCAGCAGCGTAGACGGCACAGATACGCAGTATTTT,CASSVDGTDTQYF,NA,TRBV9,NA,TRBJ2-3
TGTGCCAGCAGTTTTGGCATTACCGGGGAGCTGTTTTTT,CASSFGITGELFF,NA,TRBV27,NA,TRBJ2-2